The rows below give T cell receptor beta chains drawn from one sample of a study of T cell repertoires in cytomegalovirus infection. These TCRs' antigens remain unknown. TCRdb recomputed calls from the reads with MiXCR, one row per CDR3 protein. The sample contains some 800,000 distinct CDR3 sequences, around a third of which appear only once. This material consisted of cultured CD8+ T cells from PBMCs, taken from culture after CMV antigen stimulation. These receptors were collected from a human donor in good health (CMV status not recorded). Some clones in this sample may be carry-over from other donors' samples. Each CDR3 is given with its conserved first and last residue. Each record gives: J gene, clone size, V gene, D gene, CDR3 protein, CDR3 DNA. The D gene is left open where the match is weak. Clone sizes are given selectively: once, few, many, or a class where the clone is expanded.

J: TRBJ2-6
size: -
V: TRBV5-4
D: -
CDR3: CASSLRRESGANVLTF
DNA: TGTGCCAGCAGCTTGCGTAGGGAATCTGGGGCCAACGTCCTGACTTTC

J: TRBJ2-3
size: -
V: TRBV20-1
D: TRBD2
CDR3: CSPRLAGRADTQYF
DNA: TGCAGTCCAAGATTAGCGGGGCGTGCAGATACGCAGTATTTT

J: TRBJ2-3
size: -
V: TRBV6-2/TRBV6-3
D: TRBD2
CDR3: CASSPVSGGLQYF
DNA: TGTGCCAGCAGCCCCGTGAGCGGGGGTCTGCAGTATTTT

J: TRBJ2-3
size: -
V: TRBV11-2
D: -
CDR3: CASSPPPVGQPTDTQYF
DNA: TGTGCCAGCAGCCCGCCGCCCGTCGGACAGCCCACAGATACGCAGTATTTT

J: TRBJ2-1
size: -
V: TRBV12-5
D: -
CDR3: CASGLTSGRNSYNEQFF
DNA: TGTGCTAGTGGTTTGACCTCGGGACGGAACTCCTACAATGAGCAGTTCTTC

J: TRBJ2-1
size: -
V: TRBV4-3
D: -
CDR3: CASSQEPVIYNEQFF
DNA: TGCGCCAGCAGCCAAGAGCCGGTCATCTACAATGAGCAGTTCTTC

J: TRBJ2-2
size: -
V: TRBV15
D: -
CDR3: CATSRDRGQWGELFF
DNA: TGTGCCACCAGCAGAGATCGGGGACAATGGGGGGAGCTGTTTTTT

J: TRBJ2-3
size: many
V: TRBV6-5
D: TRBD2
CDR3: CASSLFSGDTDTQYF
DNA: TGTGCCAGCAGTTTATTTAGCGGGGACACAGATACGCAGTATTTT

J: TRBJ2-7
size: few
V: TRBV6-5
D: TRBD1
CDR3: CASSSGTGNEQYF
DNA: TGTGCCAGCAGTTCCGGGACAGGGAACGAGCAGTACTTC

J: TRBJ2-5
size: few
V: TRBV6-2/TRBV6-3
D: TRBD2
CDR3: CASEGGGYQETQYF
DNA: TGTGCCAGCGAAGGCGGGGGGTACCAAGAGACCCAGTACTTC

J: TRBJ2-3
size: few
V: TRBV28
D: -
CDR3: CASSLRGGAVDTQYF
DNA: TGTGCCAGCAGTTTAAGGGGGGGGGCCGTGGATACGCAGTATTTT

J: TRBJ2-2
size: -
V: TRBV19
D: TRBD1
CDR3: CASSTRRQGNTGELFF
DNA: TGTGCCAGTAGTACCCGAAGACAGGGGAACACCGGGGAGCTGTTTTTT

J: TRBJ1-5
size: -
V: TRBV27
D: -
CDR3: CASSFDEGRQPQHF
DNA: TGTGCCAGCAGTTTTGATGAGGGCAGACAGCCCCAGCATTTT

J: TRBJ2-7
size: many
V: TRBV2
D: -
CDR3: CASRGRAYEQYF
DNA: TGTGCCAGCAGGGGTAGGGCCTACGAGCAGTACTTC

J: TRBJ1-2
size: -
V: TRBV7-9
D: -
CDR3: CASSLDPRPGYTF
DNA: TGTGCCAGCAGCTTAGATCCCAGGCCCGGCTACACCTTC